This T cell receptor (beta chain) was obtained from a study of PD-1 blockade in classical Hodgkin lymphoma. V shed 5 bases and J shed 5 bases, with 7 bases lying between them. Germline V lookup: CDR1 DFQATT, CDR2 SNEGSKA (reference sequence). The CDR3 sequence is 10 residues long. The repertoire was sequenced with immunoSEQ multiplex PCR; TCRdb's copy has only in-frame clones and lacks some. Altogether over 50,000 clones are present, just under 75% being singletons, with the ten largest covering over 12%. As for this clone: At the DNA level, this CDR3 is encoded by other sequences in the same sample as well.

There was relapse after autologous stem cell transplantation in every patient, and there was variation in brentuximab vedotin exposure. The rearrangement joins TRBV20-1 to TRBJ2-7; D is undetermined. The receptor's source is a human donor with classical Hodgkin lymphoma. The material was peripheral blood mononuclear cells (PBMCs), obtained before the second cycle of nivolumab. CDR3: CSASDHEQYF. Written as DNA, the CDR3 is TGCAGTGCTTCAGACCACGAGCAGTACTTC.